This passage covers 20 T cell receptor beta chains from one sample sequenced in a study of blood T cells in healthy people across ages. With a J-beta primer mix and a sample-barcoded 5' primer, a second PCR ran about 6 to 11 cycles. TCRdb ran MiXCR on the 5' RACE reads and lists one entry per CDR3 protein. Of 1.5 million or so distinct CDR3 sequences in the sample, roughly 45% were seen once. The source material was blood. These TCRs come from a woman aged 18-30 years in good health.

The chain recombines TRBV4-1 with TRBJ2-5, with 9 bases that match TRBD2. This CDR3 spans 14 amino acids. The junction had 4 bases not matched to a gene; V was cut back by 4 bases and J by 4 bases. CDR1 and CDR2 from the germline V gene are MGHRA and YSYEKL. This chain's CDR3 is CASSPSGVGETQYF. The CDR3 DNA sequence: TGCGCCAGCAGCCCTAGCGGGGTGGGAGAGACCCAGTACTTC.

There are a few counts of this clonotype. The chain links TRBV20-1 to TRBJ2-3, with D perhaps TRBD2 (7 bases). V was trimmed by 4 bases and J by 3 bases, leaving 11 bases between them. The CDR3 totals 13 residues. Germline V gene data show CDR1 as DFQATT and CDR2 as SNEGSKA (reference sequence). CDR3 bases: TGCAGTGCTATCGGGGGGCCGACAGATACGCAGTATTTT. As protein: CSAIGGPTDTQYF.

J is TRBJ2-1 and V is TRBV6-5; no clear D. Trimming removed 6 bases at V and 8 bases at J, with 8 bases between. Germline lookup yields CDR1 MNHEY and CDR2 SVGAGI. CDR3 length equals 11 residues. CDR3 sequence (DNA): TGTGCCAGCAGCAACACGCATGAGCAGTTCTTC. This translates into CASSNTHEQFF.

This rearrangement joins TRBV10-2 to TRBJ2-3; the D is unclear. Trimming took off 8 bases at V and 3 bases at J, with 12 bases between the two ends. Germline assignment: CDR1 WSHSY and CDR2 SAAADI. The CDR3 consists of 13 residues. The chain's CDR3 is CASLGGVTDTQYF. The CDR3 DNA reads TGCGCCAGCCTGGGCGGTGTTACAGATACGCAGTATTTT.

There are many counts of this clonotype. The chain's CDR3 is CASSHAGGTYNEQFF. In DNA, the CDR3 is TGCGCCAGCAGCCATGCGGGGGGTACCTACAATGAGCAGTTCTTC. The genes are TRBV4-1 and TRBJ2-1; 8 bases match TRBD2. The CDR3 runs to 15 residues. Trimming took 3 bases from V and 2 from J; bases not matched to a gene: 3. From germline, CDR1 is MGHRA and CDR2 YSYEKL.

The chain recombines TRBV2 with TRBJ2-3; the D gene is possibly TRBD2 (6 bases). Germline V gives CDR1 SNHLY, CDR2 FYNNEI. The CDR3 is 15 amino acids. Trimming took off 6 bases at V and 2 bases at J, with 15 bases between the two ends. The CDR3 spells CASSATGLPTDTQYF. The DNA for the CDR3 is TGTGCCAGCAGCGCTACGGGACTCCCCACAGATACGCAGTATTTT.

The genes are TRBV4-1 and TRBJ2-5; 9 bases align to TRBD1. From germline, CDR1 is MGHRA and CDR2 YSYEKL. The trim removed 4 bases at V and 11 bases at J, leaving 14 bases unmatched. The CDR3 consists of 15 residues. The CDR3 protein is CASSPVGTGINEQYF. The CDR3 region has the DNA TGCGCCAGCAGCCCCGTGGGGACAGGGATCAATGAGCAGTACTTC.

The CDR3 nucleotides are TGTGCCAGCAGCCAAGATGGACGGGGGAGTAGGAATGAGCAGTTCTTC. This gives the protein CASSQDGRGSRNEQFF. The V gene is TRBV4-2, the J gene TRBJ2-1, with D perhaps matching TRBD2 (6 bases). The V and J ends lost 0 bases and 7 bases respectively, with 16 bases between them. The CDR3 length is 16 residues. From germline, CDR1 is LGHNA and CDR2 YNFKEQ.

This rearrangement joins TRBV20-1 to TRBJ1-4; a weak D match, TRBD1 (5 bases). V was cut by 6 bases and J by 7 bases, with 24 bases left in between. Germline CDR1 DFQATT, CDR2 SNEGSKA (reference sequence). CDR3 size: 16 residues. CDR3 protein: CSATPGVSGRSEKLFF. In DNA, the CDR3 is TGCAGTGCCACCCCGGGGGTATCCGGGAGGAGTGAAAAACTGTTTTTT.

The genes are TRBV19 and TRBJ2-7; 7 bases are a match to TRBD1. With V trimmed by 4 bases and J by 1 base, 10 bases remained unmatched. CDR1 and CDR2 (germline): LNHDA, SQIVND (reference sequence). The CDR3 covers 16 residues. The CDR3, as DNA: TGTGCCAGTAGTAAGGGATTCGGGACAGCTTCCTACGAGCAGTACTTC. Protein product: CASSKGFGTASYEQYF.

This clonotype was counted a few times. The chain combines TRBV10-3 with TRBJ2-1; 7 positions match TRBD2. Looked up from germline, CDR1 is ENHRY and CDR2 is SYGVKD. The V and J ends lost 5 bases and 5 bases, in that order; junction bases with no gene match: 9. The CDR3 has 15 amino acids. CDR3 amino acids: CAISISGLPDNEQFF. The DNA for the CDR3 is TGTGCCATCAGTATCTCGGGACTACCCGACAATGAGCAGTTCTTC.

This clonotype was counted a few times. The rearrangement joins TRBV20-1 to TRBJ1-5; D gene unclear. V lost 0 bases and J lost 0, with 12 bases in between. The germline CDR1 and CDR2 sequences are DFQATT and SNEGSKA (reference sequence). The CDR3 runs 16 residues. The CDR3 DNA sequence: TGCAGTGCTAGAGATCAAACAGATAATAGCAATCAGCCCCAGCATTTT. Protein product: CSARDQTDNSNQPQHF.

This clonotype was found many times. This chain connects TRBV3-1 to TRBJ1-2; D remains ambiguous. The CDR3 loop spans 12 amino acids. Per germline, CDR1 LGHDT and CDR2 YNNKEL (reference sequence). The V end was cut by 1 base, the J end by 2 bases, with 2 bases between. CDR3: CASSQVNYGYTF. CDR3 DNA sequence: TGTGCCAGCAGCCAAGTCAACTATGGCTACACCTTC.

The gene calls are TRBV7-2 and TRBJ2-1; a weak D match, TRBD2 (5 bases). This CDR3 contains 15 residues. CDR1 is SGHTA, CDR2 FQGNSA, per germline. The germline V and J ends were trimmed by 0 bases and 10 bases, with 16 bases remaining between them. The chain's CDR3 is CASSLAGLTSDEQFF. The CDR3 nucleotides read TGTGCCAGCAGCTTAGCTGGACTCACGTCAGACGAGCAGTTCTTC.

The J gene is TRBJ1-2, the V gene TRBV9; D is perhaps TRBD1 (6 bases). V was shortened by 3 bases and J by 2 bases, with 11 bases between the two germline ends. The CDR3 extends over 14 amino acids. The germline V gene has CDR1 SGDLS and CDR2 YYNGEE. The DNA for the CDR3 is TGTGCCAGCAGCGCGGACAGTAACAACTATGGCTACACCTTC. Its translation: CASSADSNNYGYTF.

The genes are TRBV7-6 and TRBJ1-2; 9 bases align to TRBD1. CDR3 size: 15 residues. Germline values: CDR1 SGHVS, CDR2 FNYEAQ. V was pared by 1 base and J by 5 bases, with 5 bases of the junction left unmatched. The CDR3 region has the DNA TGTGCCAGCAGCTTAGATTCCGACAGGGGGTATGGCTACACCTTC. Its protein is CASSLDSDRGYGYTF.

The chain's CDR3 is CASVFGTLVYNNYGYTF. The DNA for the CDR3 is TGTGCCAGTGTATTTGGGACGCTGGTCTACAATAACTATGGCTACACCTTC. The chain combines TRBV28 with TRBJ1-2; tentative D call: TRBD1 (5 bases). This CDR3 spans 17 amino acids. Germline V CDR1 and CDR2: MDHEN, SYDVKM. The germline V and J ends were trimmed by 9 bases and 1 base, with 24 bases remaining between them.

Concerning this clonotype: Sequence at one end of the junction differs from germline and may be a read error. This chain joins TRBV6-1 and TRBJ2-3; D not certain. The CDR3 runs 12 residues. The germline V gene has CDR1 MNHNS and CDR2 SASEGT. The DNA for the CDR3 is TGTGCCAGCAGTGGAGACACAGATAAGCAGTATTTT. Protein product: CASSGDTDKQYF.

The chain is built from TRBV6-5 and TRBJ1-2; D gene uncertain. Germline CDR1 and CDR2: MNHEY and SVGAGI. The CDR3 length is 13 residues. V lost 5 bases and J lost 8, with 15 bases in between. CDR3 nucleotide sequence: TGTGCCAGCAGTCCTATGGGCACCGCCGGCTACACCTTC. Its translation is CASSPMGTAGYTF.

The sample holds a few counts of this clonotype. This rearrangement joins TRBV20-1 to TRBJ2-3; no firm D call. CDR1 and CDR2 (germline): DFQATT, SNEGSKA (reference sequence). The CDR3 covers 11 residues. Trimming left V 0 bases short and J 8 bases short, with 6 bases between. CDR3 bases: TGCAGTGCTAGAGAAACATTTACGCAGTATTTT. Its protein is CSARETFTQYF.